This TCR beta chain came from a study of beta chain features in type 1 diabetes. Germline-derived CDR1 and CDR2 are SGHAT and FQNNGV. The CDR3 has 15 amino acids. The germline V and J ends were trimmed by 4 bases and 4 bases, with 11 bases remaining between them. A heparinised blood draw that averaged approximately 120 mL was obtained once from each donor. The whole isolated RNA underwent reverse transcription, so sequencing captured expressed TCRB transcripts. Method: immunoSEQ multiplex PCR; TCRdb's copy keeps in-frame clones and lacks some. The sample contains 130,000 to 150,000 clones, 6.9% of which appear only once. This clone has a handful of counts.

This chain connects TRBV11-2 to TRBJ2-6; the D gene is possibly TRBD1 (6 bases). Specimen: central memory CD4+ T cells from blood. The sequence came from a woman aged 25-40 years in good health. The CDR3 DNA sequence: TGTGCCAGCAGCTCCGGGACATCAGGGGCCAACGTCCTGACTTTC. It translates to CASSSGTSGANVLTF.